These 20 T cell receptor beta chains came from one sample sequenced in a study of blood T cell repertoires in COVID-19. Method: immunoSEQ multiplex PCR; TCRdb's copy keeps in-frame clones and lacks some. The table shows over 40,000 clones, with approximately 86% occurring only once. Sequenced sample: peripheral blood. Receptors originate from a woman older than 75 with acute or convalescent COVID-19.

The chain carries TRBV9 and TRBJ1-4, with unresolved D. The CDR3 loop spans 14 amino acids. The germline gives CDR1 SGDLS, CDR2 YYNGEE. Trimming stripped 0 bases from V and 3 bases from J, with 6 bases between. As DNA, the CDR3 is TGTGCCAGCAGCGTAGACAGTCCTAATGAAAAACTGTTTTTT. It codes for CASSVDSPNEKLFF.

The chain has TRBV3-1 (or the pseudogene TRBV3-2) and TRBJ1-1; D perhaps matches TRBD1 (5 bases). Trimming stripped 1 base from V and 4 bases from J, with 10 bases between. Germline CDR1 LGHDT, CDR2 YNNKEL (reference sequence). The CDR3 totals 14 residues. CDR3 amino acids: CASSQGGGGTEAFF. The CDR3 DNA follows: TGTGCCAGCAGCCAAGGGGGCGGGGGCACTGAAGCTTTCTTT.

This chain connects TRBV29-1 to TRBJ1-2; D might be TRBD1 (5 bases). Germline loops: CDR1 SQVTM, CDR2 ANQGSEA. This CDR3 contains 11 residues. The CDR3 DNA sequence: TGCAGTGGGGGGGGAGTCAGTGGCTACACCTTC. As protein: CSGGGVSGYTF.

This clone was recorded once. V and J are TRBV7-9 and TRBJ1-3; D gene ambiguous. Germline V gene sequence: CDR1 SEHNR, CDR2 FQNEAQ (reference sequence). Trimming cost V 5 bases and J 0 bases, with 14 bases left between them. The CDR3 runs to 16 residues. The CDR3 sequence is CASSPPILNSGNTIYF. CDR3 in DNA: TGTGCCAGCAGCCCCCCTATCTTAAACTCTGGAAACACCATATATTTT.

The gene calls are TRBV19 and TRBJ2-3, with a tentative D call TRBD1 (6 bases). Germline V CDR1 and CDR2: LNHDA, SQIVND (reference sequence). The CDR3 length is 16 residues. Trimming pared 10 bases from V and 2 bases from J, leaving 22 bases between. The CDR3 DNA sequence: TGTGCCACCTCACAGGGACGGGATCCGTCCACAGATACGCAGTATTTT. It encodes CATSQGRDPSTDTQYF.

This sequence joins TRBV3-1 (or the pseudogene TRBV3-2) and TRBJ2-2, with 7 nucleotides matching TRBD2. The trim removed 0 bases at V and 5 bases at J, leaving 9 bases unmatched. The germline V gene encodes CDR1 LGHDT and CDR2 YNNKEL (reference sequence). The length of the CDR3 is 17 residues. CDR3 in amino acids: CASSQDIATGRTGELFF. CDR3 sequence (DNA): TGTGCCAGCAGCCAAGATATCGCAACCGGGAGGACCGGGGAGCTGTTTTTT.

This clone occurred once. The rearrangement links TRBV7-8 to TRBJ2-7, with TRBD1 identical over 9 bases. This CDR3 has 18 amino acids. V lost 3 bases, J lost 5 bases, and 17 bases stayed unmatched. Germline V lookup: CDR1 SGHVS, CDR2 FQNEAQ. CDR3 nucleotide sequence: TGTGCCAGCAGCTTCTATGGGTCCCGGGACAGGGTTGGTCACGAGCAGTACTTC. This encodes CASSFYGSRDRVGHEQYF.

The genes are TRBV5-1 and TRBJ2-2; D unclear. Germline assignment: CDR1 SGHRS and CDR2 YFSETQ. The CDR3 runs 15 residues. V lost 0 bases and J 2 bases, leaving 8 bases between the germline ends. The CDR3 spells CASSLGTFNTGELFF. The CDR3 DNA reads TGCGCCAGCAGCTTGGGCACTTTCAACACCGGGGAGCTGTTTTTT.

This rearrangement joins TRBV7-9 to TRBJ1-2, with a possible D match to TRBD1 (5 bases). Trimming shortened V by 5 bases and J by 5 bases, and 15 bases separated the two germline ends. This CDR3 has 14 amino acids. The germline CDR1 and CDR2 sequences are SEHNR and FQNEAQ (reference sequence). CDR3 bases: TGTGCCAGCAGCGCCCCGGGGGGTGGTTATGGCTACACCTTC. It specifies CASSAPGGGYGYTF.

This chain links TRBV30 with TRBJ1-2; D is perhaps TRBD1 (6 bases). V lost 5 bases to trimming and J lost 4 bases, with 14 bases between them. Germline CDR1 and CDR2: GTSNPN and SVGIG (reference sequence). CDR3 length: 13 residues. CDR3 DNA sequence: TGTGCCTGGGGGGCCGGGACAACCTATGGCTACACCTTC. Protein sequence: CAWGAGTTYGYTF.

The rearrangement links TRBV13 to TRBJ2-1, with 8 bases identical to TRBD1. The CDR3 spans 14 residues. The V and J ends lost 3 bases and 5 bases, in that order; junction bases with no gene match: 3. CDR1 is PRHDT, CDR2 FYEKMQ, per germline (reference sequence). This CDR3 is CASSFGQGNNEQFF. In nucleotides, the CDR3 is TGTGCCAGCAGCTTCGGACAGGGAAACAATGAGCAGTTCTTC.

The chain couples TRBV2 to TRBJ2-2; possible D gene TRBD2, 5 bases. V lost 4 bases, J lost 5 bases, and 8 bases lay in between. The germline CDR1 and CDR2 sequences are SNHLY and FYNNEI. The CDR3 has 13 amino acids. This CDR3 is CASSGSGTGELFF. The CDR3 coding sequence is TGTGCCAGCAGTGGGAGCGGAACCGGGGAGCTGTTTTTT.

CDR3 amino acids: CASSRRQRGTQETQYF. As DNA, the CDR3 is TGTGCCAGCAGCCGGCGCCAGCGGGGAACTCAAGAGACCCAGTACTTC. The chain combines TRBV5-6 with TRBJ2-5, with 7 bases matching TRBD2. The V segment lost 4 bases and the J segment 2 bases; nucleotides outside the gene matches: 11. Germline CDR1 and CDR2: SGHDT and YYEEEE. This CDR3 is built from 16 residues.

V usage is TRBV4-2 and J usage is TRBJ2-3, with 8 positions matching TRBD2. Unmatched junction bases numbered 8, after V lost 1 base and J lost 2 bases. CDR3 length: 17 residues. Germline CDR1 and CDR2: LGHNA and YNFKEQ. The CDR3 DNA is TGTGCCAGCAGCCAAGTTATGGCGGGGGGATCCACAGATACGCAGTATTTT. It is translated as CASSQVMAGGSTDTQYF.

The rearrangement uses TRBV7-3 and TRBJ2-2, with D maybe TRBD1 (7 bases). Trimming removed 1 base at V and 4 bases at J, with 13 bases between. Germline V lookup: CDR1 SGHTA, CDR2 FQGTGA. The CDR3 is 16 amino acids. The CDR3 reads CASSLNSGGITGELFF. Written as DNA, the CDR3 is TGTGCCAGCAGCTTAAATTCAGGGGGGATCACCGGGGAGCTGTTTTTT.

The rearrangement uses TRBV11-2 and TRBJ1-5, with a weak D call TRBD1 (6 bases). V was trimmed by 5 bases and J by 1 base, leaving 12 bases between them. Per the germline V gene, CDR1 is SGHAT and CDR2 is FQNNGV. The CDR3 length is 15 residues. The CDR3 DNA reads as TGTGCCAGCAGCATAACAGGGAACAGCAATCAGCCCCAGCATTTT. This translates into CASSITGNSNQPQHF.

This clone was counted a single time. The J gene is TRBJ1-2, the V gene TRBV7-2; the match to TRBD1 covers 7 bases. Germline CDR1 is SGHTA and CDR2 is FQGNSA. V was clipped by 0 bases and J by 6 bases; unmatched bases: 4. The length of the CDR3 is 14 residues. The CDR3 nucleotides are TGTGCCAGCAGCTTAGCAGGGGGCGGCCATGGCTACACCTTC. It specifies CASSLAGGGHGYTF.

The chain employs TRBV30 and TRBJ2-5; 10 bases map to TRBD2. This CDR3 is 15 amino acids long. Germline CDR1 and CDR2: GTSNPN and SVGIG (reference sequence). V shed 0 bases, J shed 5 bases, and the junction held 6 bases outside the gene matches. CDR3 protein: CAWSVGSGGRETQYF. The CDR3 DNA reads as TGTGCCTGGAGTGTAGGTAGCGGGGGGCGGGAGACCCAGTACTTC.

This chain links TRBV18 with TRBJ1-5; 9 nucleotides match TRBD1. The ends lost 3 bases at V and 3 bases at J; junction bases unmatched: 6. Germline loops: CDR1 KGHSH, CDR2 LQKENI. This CDR3 region has 16 residues. CDR3 sequence reads: CASSPLGQGPNQPQHF. The CDR3 bases are TGTGCCAGCTCACCCCTAGGACAGGGGCCCAATCAGCCCCAGCATTTT. Supplemented by reference TRBV18 and TRBJ1-5, the full variable domain reads NAGVMQNPRHLVRRRGQEARLRCSPMKGHSHVYWYRQLPEEGLKFMVYLQKENIIDESGMPKERFSAEFPKEGPSILRIQQVVRGDSAAYFCASSPLGQGPNQPQHFGDGTRLSIL.

The rearrangement joins TRBV2 to TRBJ1-5; D not certain. Germline V lookup: CDR1 SNHLY, CDR2 FYNNEI. This CDR3 contains 13 residues. Trimming removed 6 bases at V and 3 bases at J, with 9 bases between. DNA for the CDR3: TGTGCCAGCAGGCGAGGGCACAATCAGCCCCAGCATTTT. Translated, it gives CASRRGHNQPQHF.